The 25 T cell receptor beta chains listed next were all sequenced from one sample in a study of cytomegalovirus exposure and HLA in healthy donors. The PCR employed 60 Vbeta primers together with 13 Jbeta primers. Sequenced by immunoSEQ multiplex PCR; TCRdb stores in-frame clones only, minus some. The data contain fewer than 150,000 clones, about 85% of them singletons. The sequencing sample was made of PBMCs. Every receptor here comes from a woman between 25 and 40 years old in good health and CMV-seropositive.

The chain employs TRBV28 and TRBJ2-7, with 8 bases lining up with TRBD1. This CDR3 has 15 residues. V shed 4 bases and J 3 bases; nucleotides not matched to a gene: 8. Germline-derived CDR1 and CDR2 are MDHEN and SYDVKM. CDR3 bases: TGTGCCAGCAGTTCCCATGGGACAGGCGACTACGAGCAGTACTTC. This codes for CASSSHGTGDYEQYF.

The rearrangement joins TRBV18 to TRBJ2-1; 9 positions agree with TRBD2. The length of the CDR3 is 15 residues. V dropped 5 bases and J dropped 5; count of bases not matched to a gene: 7. In germline, CDR1 is KGHSH, CDR2 LQKENI. For the CDR3, the DNA is TGTGCCAGCTCAGTGAAGCGGGGGGTAGACAATGAGCAGTTCTTC. Translating it yields CASSVKRGVDNEQFF.

The chain uses TRBV28 and TRBJ2-7; D possibly corresponds to TRBD1 (6 bases). The CDR3 is 17 residues long. V was pared by 0 bases and J by 3 bases, with 18 bases between. Germline V CDR1 and CDR2: MDHEN, SYDVKM. This CDR3 is CASSLWGQGKAGYEQYF. For the CDR3, the DNA is TGTGCCAGCAGTTTATGGGGGCAGGGGAAGGCGGGCTACGAGCAGTACTTC.

The rearrangement joins TRBV6-1 to TRBJ1-2; D might be TRBD1 (5 bases). V lost 3 bases, J lost 7 bases, and 12 bases lay in between. Germline values: CDR1 MNHNS, CDR2 SASEGT. There are 13 residues in the CDR3. CDR3 sequence (DNA): TGTGCCAGCAGTGACACAGGAAGTATTGGCTACACCTTC. This translates into CASSDTGSIGYTF.

The chain uses TRBV5-1 and TRBJ1-3; D is possibly TRBD1 (5 bases). From germline, CDR1 is SGHRS and CDR2 YFSETQ. V was trimmed by 1 base and J by 0 bases, leaving 14 bases between them. This CDR3 is 17 amino acids long. As DNA, the CDR3 is TGCGCCAGCAGCTTGTTAGGGACTGATGTCTCTGGAAACACCATATATTTT. This codes for CASSLLGTDVSGNTIYF. Complete variable domain (other parts from reference TRBV5-1 and TRBJ1-3): KAGVTQTPRYLIKTRGQQVTLSCSPISGHRSVSWYQQTPGQGLQFLFEYFSETQRNKGNFPGRFSGRQFSNSRSEMNVSTLELGDSALYLCASSLLGTDVSGNTIYFGEGSWLTVV.

This clone was seen only a few times. The V gene is TRBV19, the J gene TRBJ1-2; possibly TRBD1 for D (5 bases). V was shortened by 5 bases and J by 3 bases, with 25 bases between the two germline ends. CDR3 size: 18 residues. Germline lookup yields CDR1 LNHDA and CDR2 SQIVND (reference sequence). CDR3 DNA: TGTGCCAGTAGTTCGGATGGTAGGGGAAAGCGTTCGGACTATGGCTACACCTTC. This translates into CASSSDGRGKRSDYGYTF.

The genes are TRBV27 and TRBJ2-3; 10 bases are a match to TRBD1. The CDR3 consists of 17 residues. Germline V gene sequence: CDR1 MNHEY, CDR2 SMNVEV (reference sequence). V shed 4 bases and J 3 bases; nucleotides not matched to a gene: 10. DNA for the CDR3: TGTGCCAGCAGTTCGCATCCCGGGACAGGGGCGACAGATACGCAGTATTTT. Encoded protein: CASSSHPGTGATDTQYF.

This rearrangement joins TRBV19 to TRBJ2-6; 7 bases agree with TRBD1. The CDR3 contains 17 residues. V lost 1 base to trimming and J lost 1 base; unmatched junction nucleotides: 4. CDR1 and CDR2 from the germline V gene are LNHDA and SQIVND (reference sequence). The CDR3 DNA is TGTGCCAGTAGTATAGGCAGGGGGAGATCTGGGGCCAACGTCCTGACTTTC. Protein sequence: CASSIGRGRSGANVLTF. Full variable domain (missing parts from reference TRBV19 and TRBJ2-6): DGGITQSPKYLFRKEGQNVTLSCEQNLNHDAMYWYRQDPGQGLRLIYYSQIVNDFQKGDIAEGYSVSREKKESFPLTVTSAQKNPTAFYLCASSIGRGRSGANVLTFGAGSRLTVL.

The chain carries TRBV28 and TRBJ2-7; TRBD2 matches at 8 bases. The J segment lost 0 bases and the V segment lost 1 base, leaving 2 bases of the junction unmatched. CDR1 MDHEN and CDR2 SYDVKM come from the germline V gene. The CDR3 is made up of 15 amino acids. DNA of the CDR3: TGTGCCAGCAGTTTATTGCGGGGGGTCTCCTACGAGCAGTACTTC. It translates to CASSLLRGVSYEQYF.

This chain links TRBV28 with TRBJ2-7; 7 nucleotides line up with TRBD1. Looked up from germline, CDR1 is MDHEN and CDR2 is SYDVKM. Losses at the gene ends were 8 bases for V and 7 bases for J; bases not matched to a gene: 14. The CDR3 covers 14 residues. CDR3 in DNA: TGTGCCAGCGGTATACCGGGACAGTCGAGGGAGCAGTACTTC. Translated: CASGIPGQSREQYF.

The table lists this clone with a count of one. The J gene is TRBJ1-1, the V gene TRBV5-1; 9 nucleotides align to TRBD1. The V segment lost 4 bases and the J segment 5 bases; nucleotides outside the gene matches: 12. CDR1 is SGHRS and CDR2 is YFSETQ in the germline V gene. The CDR3 spans 16 residues. CDR3 sequence: CASSVSPGQGWTEAFF. CDR3 nucleotide sequence: TGCGCCAGCAGCGTCTCACCGGGACAGGGTTGGACTGAAGCTTTCTTT.

CDR3 amino acids: CASSEGDRDNEKLFF. In nucleotides, the CDR3 is TGTGCCAGCAGTGAAGGGGACAGGGATAACGAAAAACTGTTTTTT. The genes are TRBV6-1 and TRBJ1-4; 9 positions agree with TRBD1. The CDR3 consists of 15 residues. The germline gives CDR1 MNHNS, CDR2 SASEGT. V dropped 1 base and J dropped 8; count of bases not matched to a gene: 5.

The V call is TRBV7-9, the J call TRBJ1-2; perhaps TRBD1 as D (5 bases). Trimming cost V 1 base and J 5 bases, with 14 bases left between them. The V gene's germline CDR1 is SEHNR and CDR2 FQNEAQ (reference sequence). This CDR3 has 15 amino acids. The CDR3 is CASSLVWGSEYGYTF. CDR3 in DNA: TGTGCCAGCAGCTTAGTGTGGGGCAGTGAATATGGCTACACCTTC.

V and J are TRBV9 and TRBJ2-7; TRBD1 aligns across 7 bases. Germline assignment: CDR1 SGDLS and CDR2 YYNGEE. The V gene end was trimmed by 5 bases and the J gene end by 6 bases; junction bases not matched to a gene: 14. This CDR3 has 15 residues. The CDR3 DNA follows: TGTGCCAGCAGTTTCACCGGGACAGTCACCTCCGAGCAGTACTTC. Residues: CASSFTGTVTSEQYF.

This clone was observed a few times. The gene calls are TRBV19 and TRBJ1-4; weak D call: TRBD1 (6 bases). V was pared by 1 base and J by 8 bases, with 11 bases between. The germline V gene encodes CDR1 LNHDA and CDR2 SQIVND (reference sequence). CDR3 size: 14 residues. CDR3 nucleotides: TGTGCCAGTAGTATAGCAGGGGTGAAGGAAAAACTGTTTTTT. Its protein product is CASSIAGVKEKLFF.

The chain is built from TRBV7-8 and TRBJ1-5; weak D call: TRBD1 (5 bases). The CDR3 spans 17 residues. V was trimmed by 1 base and J by 1 base, leaving 14 bases between them. Germline V gene lookup returns CDR1 SGHVS and CDR2 FQNEAQ. In DNA, the CDR3 is TGTGCCAGCAGCTTAGGACAGCATTTTCTCAGCAATCAGCCCCAGCATTTT. Translated, it gives CASSLGQHFLSNQPQHF. The entire variable domain, with the rest obtained from reference TRBV7-8 and TRBJ1-5, is as follows: GAGVSQSPRYKVAKRGQDVALRCDPISGHVSLFWYQQALGQGPEFLTYFQNEAQLDKSGLPSDRFFAERPEGSVSTLKIQRTQQEDSAVYLCASSLGQHFLSNQPQHFGDGTRLSIL.

The table lists this clone with a count of one. The V and J genes are TRBV18 and TRBJ2-3; D uncertain. From germline, CDR1 is KGHSH and CDR2 LQKENI. The CDR3 totals 14 residues. Trimming removed 0 bases from V and 4 bases from J, with 8 bases in between. CDR3 residues: CASSPPSLADTQYF. The CDR3 DNA follows: TGTGCCAGCTCACCACCGAGTTTGGCAGATACGCAGTATTTT.

J is TRBJ2-2 and V is TRBV27, with a possible D match to TRBD2 (7 bases). The V end was cut by 2 bases, the J end by 4 bases, with 11 bases between. The CDR3 totals 15 residues. The V gene's germline CDR1 is MNHEY and CDR2 SMNVEV (reference sequence). CDR3 protein: CASSLAGAFTGELFF. The CDR3 bases are TGTGCCAGCAGTTTAGCGGGGGCCTTCACCGGGGAGCTGTTTTTT.

This sequence joins TRBV5-6 and TRBJ1-1; D gene unclear. This CDR3 spans 13 amino acids. V was pared by 2 bases and J by 1 base, with 6 bases between. The V gene's germline CDR1 is SGHDT and CDR2 YYEEEE. In DNA form, the CDR3 reads TGTGCCAGCAGCTTCGGAGGGAACACTGAAGCTTTCTTT. Translation gives CASSFGGNTEAFF. Full variable domain (outside the CDR3, taken from reference TRBV5-6 and TRBJ1-1): DAGVTQSPTHLIKTRGQQVTLRCSPKSGHDTVSWYQQALGQGPQFIFQYYEEEERQRGNFPDRFSGHQFPNYSSELNVNALLLGDSALYLCASSFGGNTEAFFGQGTRLTVV.

As to this clone: The germline gene is not matched at one end of the junction; a read error may be the cause. The chain combines TRBV25-1 with TRBJ1-1; TRBD1 is a possible D gene (5 bases). CDR1 and CDR2 from the germline V gene are MGHDK and SYGVNS. This CDR3 spans 12 amino acids. The CDR3 coding sequence is TGTTCCAGCCGACAGATGAACACTGAAGCTTTCTTT. Encoded protein: CSSRQMNTEAFF.

About this clone itself: Different DNA sequences within this sample yield the same CDR3. The chain couples TRBV7-2 to TRBJ1-1; no reliable D call. The germline V gene has CDR1 SGHTA and CDR2 FQGNSA. V shed 5 bases and J shed 3 bases, with 4 bases lying between them. The CDR3 extends over 11 amino acids. This CDR3 is CASSPYTEAFF. As DNA, the CDR3 is TGTGCCAGCAGCCCCTACACTGAAGCTTTCTTT. The whole variable domain, remainder taken from reference TRBV7-2 and TRBJ1-1, is GAGVSQSPSNKVTEKGKDVELRCDPISGHTALYWYRQSLGQGLEFLIYFQGNSAPDKSGLPSDRFSAERTGGSVSTLTIQRTQQEDSAVYLCASSPYTEAFFGQGTRLTVV.

CDR3 region: CSALAGEAFF. The DNA for the CDR3 is TGCAGTGCCCTGGCGGGCGAAGCTTTCTTT. J is TRBJ1-1 and V is TRBV20-1, with D unclear. Germline V lookup: CDR1 DFQATT, CDR2 SNEGSKA (reference sequence). Trimming took 6 bases from V and 8 from J, leaving 10 bases between them. The CDR3 length is 10 residues.

A remark on this clone: A junction boundary mismatches the germline segment, possibly from a read error. The chain employs TRBV7-9 and TRBJ1-3; tentative D call: TRBD1 (5 bases). Germline loops: CDR1 SEHNR, CDR2 FQNEAQ (reference sequence). The CDR3 is 15 residues long. The CDR3 spells CSSSQGVNSGNTIYF. As DNA, the CDR3 is TGTTCCAGCAGCCAAGGGGTCAACTCTGGAAACACCATATATTTT.

The chain recombines TRBV28 with TRBJ1-2; D is undetermined. Germline V CDR1 and CDR2: MDHEN, SYDVKM. CDR3 size: 14 residues. V lost 5 bases and J lost 4, with 14 bases in between. This CDR3 reads CASSPKRPGYGYTF. CDR3 sequence (DNA): TGTGCCAGCAGTCCAAAGCGCCCCGGCTATGGCTACACCTTC.

The J gene is TRBJ1-1, the V gene TRBV5-6; D is possibly TRBD1 (5 bases). This CDR3 comprises 14 residues. From germline, CDR1 is SGHDT and CDR2 YYEEEE. Trimming took 4 bases from V and 5 from J, leaving 15 bases between them. Here the CDR3 reads CASSPNGGETEAFF. CDR3 bases: TGTGCCAGCAGCCCCAACGGGGGAGAGACTGAAGCTTTCTTT.